These T cell receptor beta chains were read from a single sample in a study of T cells expressing NK-cell markers. TCRdb re-called the 5' RACE reads and catalogs CDR3 proteins one per entry, DNA excluded. Its table lists 300,000 or so distinct CDR3 sequences. Material: blood T cells: a sorted CD56 or NKG2C T cell subset, CD4+ or CD8+ T cells, or bulk PBMC T cells (not recorded which). The origin of the receptors is a woman between 18 and 75 years old in good health. Each CDR3 is given with its conserved first and last residue.

j_gene: TRBJ2-6; v_gene: TRBV12-3/TRBV12-4; CDR3aa: CASSLSSRAVGANVLTF
j_gene: TRBJ2-3; v_gene: TRBV5-1; CDR3aa: CASSLVPGSGTDTQYF
j_gene: TRBJ2-1; v_gene: TRBV6-2/TRBV6-3; CDR3aa: CASSYVRGKGNEQFF
j_gene: TRBJ1-4; v_gene: TRBV5-1; CDR3aa: CASSAPGQGDRKLFF
j_gene: TRBJ2-7; v_gene: TRBV7-8; CDR3aa: CASSLGDRGYEQYF
j_gene: TRBJ2-7; v_gene: TRBV6-5; CDR3aa: CASSYSLSGPKAYEQYF
j_gene: TRBJ1-5; v_gene: TRBV10-2; CDR3aa: CASSERRDQPQHF
j_gene: TRBJ1-3; v_gene: TRBV27; CDR3aa: CASSLRPPGSGDTIYF
j_gene: TRBJ2-3; v_gene: TRBV6-1; CDR3aa: CASRPTGGGTDTQYF
j_gene: TRBJ1-2; v_gene: TRBV3-1; CDR3aa: CASSQPTGDYGYTF
j_gene: TRBJ2-1; v_gene: TRBV27; CDR3aa: CASSLQSVLAAYNEQFF
j_gene: TRBJ2-1; v_gene: TRBV20-1; CDR3aa: CSAVLRGAGGVEQFF
j_gene: TRBJ1-2; v_gene: TRBV29-1; CDR3aa: CSTNTGLYGYTF
j_gene: TRBJ2-1; v_gene: TRBV2; CDR3aa: CASSDSARGSSYNEQFF
j_gene: TRBJ2-1; v_gene: TRBV7-2; CDR3aa: CASSLGLQNEQFF
j_gene: TRBJ1-1; v_gene: TRBV6-5; CDR3aa: CASSYGGENTEAFF
j_gene: TRBJ2-1; v_gene: TRBV18; CDR3aa: CASSPWGVNNEQFF
j_gene: TRBJ1-5; v_gene: TRBV6-1; CDR3aa: CASSPSGAGGQPQHF
j_gene: TRBJ2-1; v_gene: TRBV10-2; CDR3aa: CASTRGEEQFF
j_gene: TRBJ2-1; v_gene: TRBV3-1; CDR3aa: CASSQEGLAGGGTYNEQFF
j_gene: TRBJ2-2; v_gene: TRBV20-1; CDR3aa: CSAPRGGAAGELFF
j_gene: TRBJ2-7; v_gene: TRBV5-1; CDR3aa: CASSLGQGTDEQYF
j_gene: TRBJ1-4; v_gene: TRBV7-9; CDR3aa: CASSLEALSEKLFF
j_gene: TRBJ2-1; v_gene: TRBV5-1; CDR3aa: CASSPVGGATGNEQFF
j_gene: TRBJ2-3; v_gene: TRBV19; CDR3aa: CASSSGGGGSTDTQYF
j_gene: TRBJ1-1; v_gene: TRBV7-3; CDR3aa: CASGNGPNTEAFF
j_gene: TRBJ2-7; v_gene: TRBV11-2; CDR3aa: CASLGLGVEQYF
j_gene: TRBJ2-1; v_gene: TRBV5-6; CDR3aa: CASSNIVAGGARSYNEQFF
j_gene: TRBJ2-3; v_gene: TRBV9; CDR3aa: CASSGHRTDTQYF